At least ten counts were recorded for the clone carrying this TCR beta chain. Its antigen is currently unknown. RNA transcripts provided the source from which TCR beta CDR3 regions were amplified. HTBI primers were used for first-round RT-PCR of the TCR CDR3. TCRdb redid the calling of the multiplex PCR reads with MiXCR, one entry per CDR3 protein. The sample yields 500,000 to 800,000 distinct CDR3 sequences, 14% seen once. Disease duration was under 3 months in the ophthalmopathy patients, who also had a Clinical Activity Score of at least 3 and a NOSPECS grade of at least 4. 9 to 10 ml fresh peripheral blood yielded the PBMCs. This entry is derived from a study of T cells in Graves' hyperthyroidism and ophthalmopathy. The CDR3 extends over 15 amino acids. Per germline, CDR1 KGHSH and CDR2 LQKENI. Deletions cut 3 bases from V and 7 bases from J, with 16 bases between. Study conclusions and caveats: Blood also showed most of the thyroid clonotypes that were expanded above 0.001.

This TCR derives from a woman between 50 and 59 years old with Graves' ophthalmopathy. Source material: blood. The genes are TRBV18 and TRBJ2-1, with D possibly being TRBD2 (6 bases). The CDR3 loop reads CASSPMDYPKNEQFF. For the CDR3, the DNA is TGTGCCAGCTCACCTATGGACTACCCAAAGAATGAGCAGTTCTTC.